What follows are 3 T cell receptor beta chains derived from one specimen sequenced in a study of T cell responses to AZD1222 COVID-19 vaccine. Clones were read by immunoSEQ multiplex PCR, and TCRdb kept only the in-frame ones, dropping some. The data contain 130,000 or so clones, 90% of them singletons. The input for sequencing was peripheral blood, taken on day 0 of AZD1222 vaccination. The receptors shown here come from an adult in good health.

The chain is built from TRBV6-5 and TRBJ2-7; D is unclear. Germline V lookup: CDR1 MNHEY, CDR2 SVGAGI. V shed 0 bases and J shed 2 bases, with 5 bases lying between them. This CDR3 contains 13 residues. In DNA, the CDR3 is TGTGCCAGCAGTTACTCTGGCACCTACGAGCAGTACTTC. It yields the protein CASSYSGTYEQYF.

This clone was detected a few times. The chain couples TRBV12-3 or TRBV12-4 to TRBJ1-6; 7 bases are shared with TRBD1. The CDR3 is made up of 13 amino acids. The V gene end was trimmed by 5 bases and the J gene end by 14 bases; junction bases not matched to a gene: 9. The CDR3 sequence is CASSTPGGRTLHF. CDR3 coding DNA: TGTGCCAGCAGTACCCCAGGGGGGAGAACCCTCCACTTT.

CDR3 in DNA: TGCGCCAGCAGCCCTCGTGACAGGGGGAACATTCAGTACTTC. Translating it yields CASSPRDRGNIQYF. The chain couples TRBV5-1 to TRBJ2-4; the match to TRBD1 covers 9 bases. Germline CDR1 SGHRS, CDR2 YFSETQ. The CDR3 is 14 amino acids. The V and J ends lost 4 bases and 7 bases, in that order; junction bases with no gene match: 6.